This T cell receptor beta chain originates from a study of early T cells in non-severe SARS-CoV-2 infection. Study-wide context: The sequenced material was bulk RNA from unsorted whole blood, and its chains were unpaired.

V dropped 1 base and J dropped 0 bases, with 9 bases sitting between them. There are 16 residues in the CDR3. Germline V lookup: CDR1 SGHAT, CDR2 FQNNGV. Individual cDNA molecules carried attached unique molecular identifiers. TCRdb used MiXCR to reprocess the 5' RACE reads, holding one entry per CDR3 protein. The sample yields over 55,000 distinct CDR3 sequences, under 15% seen once. The clonotype was recovered from an adult who was a healthcare worker with PCR-confirmed SARS-CoV-2 infection or an uninfected control (not recorded which). The V gene is TRBV11-2, the J gene TRBJ2-2; D is ambiguous. Material: whole blood. The CDR3 reads CASSLVAATNTGELFF. CDR3 nucleotides: TGTGCCAGCAGCTTAGTAGCAGCTACGAACACCGGGGAGCTGTTTTTT.